This record concerns one TCR beta chain sequence. The CDR3 is made up of 13 amino acids. V was clipped by 5 bases and J by 5 bases; unmatched bases: 5. Germline V gene lookup returns CDR1 MNHEY and CDR2 SVGAGI. This sample stems from a study of cytomegalovirus exposure and HLA in healthy donors. The PCR ran on 60 Vbeta and 13 Jbeta primers. Profiled with immunoSEQ multiplex PCR; TCRdb holds only in-frame clones, not every one. The sample contains some 130,000 clones, 55% to 65% of which appear only once. Material: PBMCs. The chain is built from TRBV6-5 and TRBJ1-1; 7 nucleotides line up with TRBD1. The sequence was obtained from a man aged 40-49 years in good health and CMV-seropositive. In DNA form, the CDR3 reads TGTGCCAGCAGTGTCCGACAGGGAACTGAAGCTTTCTTT. Amino acids: CASSVRQGTEAFF.